This T cell receptor (beta chain) is from a study of regulatory T cells in long-lasting Graves disease. This clonotype was observed a handful of times. Its matching antigen is unknown. TCR beta libraries were built with iRepertoire HTBI primers and Arm-PCR of CDR3 regions. TCRdb re-called the multiplex PCR reads through MiXCR, storing one row per CDR3 protein. The sample records roughly 320,000 distinct CDR3 sequences, about a sixth being singletons. Study-wide findings and caveats: Patients with persistent disease showed a bias toward TRBV28, TRBJ1-2 and TRBJ2-5. Thyroid tissue went unexamined; only peripheral blood was analyzed.

V was clipped by 2 bases and J by 5 bases, with 15 bases between them. The CDR3 runs to 15 residues. CDR1 is SGHTA, CDR2 FQGNSA, per germline. As to time point: newly diagnosed GD, antithyroid drugs for less than 3 months. After RNA was extracted from PBMCs, the TCR library was made from it. These data are also associated with another study on T cells in Graves' hyperthyroidism and ophthalmopathy. That study adds: A first-round RT-PCR of the TCR CDR3 used the HTBI primer set. Most expanded thyroid clonotypes above 0.001 recurred in blood.

This chain uses TRBV7-2 with TRBJ1-1; no definite D call. The sample here was peripheral blood mononuclear cells (PBMCs), taken at new diagnosis, from a patient treated with antithyroid drugs. The origin of this receptor is a man aged 35 to 55 with Graves disease. This CDR3 is CASSLMEGSGTEAFF. DNA for the CDR3: TGTGCCAGCAGCTTAATGGAGGGTTCGGGGACTGAAGCTTTCTTT.